This T cell receptor beta chain was profiled in a study of human CD8 memory T cell subsets. Study conclusions and caveats: Chao1 estimates suggested stem-like memory T cells were more diverse than precursor exhausted T cells.

As for this clonotype: Its cognate antigen is unknown.

By UMI-labeled 5' RACE, the TCR beta libraries were made. TCRdb derives one entry per CDR3 protein from the 5' RACE reads, leaving out DNA. The sample totals about 5,400 distinct CDR3 sequences. This CDR3 is built from 16 residues. Germline CDR1 is MNHNS and CDR2 is SASEGT. The authors enriched total CD8+ T cells by negative magnetic separation. Sequencing was done on a sample of CD8+ effector memory T cells (TEM) sorted from PBMCs. Stated subset: effector memory CD8 T cells, CCR7- CD45RO+ CD95+. The chain recombines TRBV6-1 with TRBJ2-3; TCRdb reports TRBD2, a call that lacks DNA to check it against. The clonotype was recovered from a human donor in good health. CDR3 region: CASSVSSGDLPDTQYF.